The present TCR beta chain was sequenced within a study of shared clonotypes between healthy human individuals (dated by TCRdb to about 2020). At the level of the whole study: The cohort included three men and a couple of women between 18 and 49 years of age. For each donor, three plates each were used for CD4 naive and CD4 memory, two plates were used for CD8 naive, and one plate was used for CD8 memory. To increase sequencing depth and limit assay-specific biases, different laboratories used diverse techniques to prepare libraries and sequence TCR repertoires. Between about 0.9 and 8.9 billion PBMCs per donor were obtained by leukapheresis. To estimate repertoire size and how much clonotype sharing occurs between individuals, the study deeply sequenced the blood TCR repertoires of five healthy adults. What the research found in general, with its limitations: Higher generation probabilities were observed for clonotypes shared by all four sorted-subset donors than for non-shared clonotypes. Across four donors, about 5% of naive CD4, roughly 3.8% of naive CD8, approximately 2.5% of memory CD4, and about 0.4% of memory CD8 clonotypes were shared. Pairwise subsampling indicated that sequencing depth was expected to affect the degree of clonotype sharing among donors. Only blood was sampled, and tissue TCR repertoires likely differ from those in blood. Naive subsets generally had larger estimated clonotype richness than memory subsets did. Because the study included only a small number of donors, the genetic and exposure-history diversity represented was limited. Even with the large sequencing depth, rarefaction of the sorted-subset datasets indicated that sequencing was incomplete.

TCR CDR3 regions were amplified from genomic DNA by multiplex PCR using the deep immunoSEQ assay. For each cell subset, the extracted genomic DNA was distributed evenly across all wells of several immunoSEQ 96-well plates, and each plate served as one replicate. For sorted subsets, approximately 190 ng genomic DNA, equal to 30,000 to 35,000 T cell genomes, was loaded into each replicate PCR. Purified libraries were measured with a Qubit 3.0 fluorometer, size-checked on a Bioanalyzer 2100, and measured again with the KAPA Library Quantification kit. A separate single-read 150-cycle Illumina NextSeq 550 flow cell was used to sequence each immunoSEQ 96-well plate. The study's processing was this. Because the immunoSEQ output held only junctional sequences and lacked quality scores, the filtering could not match the filtering applied to full-length reads. Sequences were annotated with PyIR, a Python wrapper for IgBLAST v1.9, and V/J genes and CDR3 were assigned using IMGT germline references. Reads were filtered out if the reads had weak V/J assignments (E-value above 1e-6), no CDR3, stop codons, out-of-frame junctions, or ambiguous translated residues. V3J clonotypes were defined by identical inferred V gene, J gene, and CDR3 amino acid sequence. Percentage overlap between repertoires was calculated by dividing the number of shared unique clonotypes by the size of the smaller repertoire. Richness of each repertoire was evaluated using RTK rarefaction, the Chao1 estimator, and Recon v2.1 estimates of unobserved clonotypes. Generation probabilities for all TCRbeta clonotypes obtained by the gDNA method from a handful of donors were computed using OLGA. What TCRdb holds here is the immuneACCESS table cut down to in-frame rearrangements. Part of the clones is not present; checked against another copy, under half of the missing clones reflect an unresolved V gene, and the others are unexplained. The V and J calls and the clone size are those of that table, but D and trimming were determined from the DNA. Across this sample there are roughly 330,000 clones, with around 72% seen only once. About a tenth of the sample is held by the ten biggest clonotypes.

As for this clone: Its antigen is currently not known. Base qualities are not at hand, and no much larger clone is one base apart.

Donors were healthy HIV-negative adults with no recently reported acute infections or vaccinations. All donors were Caucasian adults living in Nashville, Tennessee, USA. CD4+ T cells were enriched through magnetic negative selection, after which naive cells were positively selected on CD45RA and the remaining negative fraction served as the memory subset. After blood collection by leukapheresis, PBMCs were isolated using Ficoll-Histopaque density gradient centrifugation and then cryopreserved in the vapor phase of liquid nitrogen. Purity and quantity of every magnetically sorted T cell population were checked by analytical flow cytometry. Genomic DNA was isolated from every sorted fraction and measured by UV absorbance on a Nanodrop 2000c. Via the germline V gene (reference sequence), CDR1 is SGHNT and CDR2 YYREEE. Trimming accounts for 4 bases at V and 5 bases at J, while the number of junction bases matched to no gene is 7. Taken from cysteine to phenylalanine, the CDR3 has 14 residues. Only CDR3 DNA is held: 42 bases, read in frame from base 1.

This receptor was taken from a young man in good health. This receptor chain uses TRBV5-4 and TRBJ1-1, and TRBD1 aligns with 8 junction nucleotides. The sequenced sample was memory CD4+ T cells sorted from blood. The sample's cell subset or site label is to be understood as: CD45RA-negative fraction. The CDR3 protein sequence reads: CASSLETGATEAFF. The base sequence is TGTGCCAGCAGCCTGGAGACAGGGGCAACTGAAGCTTTCTTT.